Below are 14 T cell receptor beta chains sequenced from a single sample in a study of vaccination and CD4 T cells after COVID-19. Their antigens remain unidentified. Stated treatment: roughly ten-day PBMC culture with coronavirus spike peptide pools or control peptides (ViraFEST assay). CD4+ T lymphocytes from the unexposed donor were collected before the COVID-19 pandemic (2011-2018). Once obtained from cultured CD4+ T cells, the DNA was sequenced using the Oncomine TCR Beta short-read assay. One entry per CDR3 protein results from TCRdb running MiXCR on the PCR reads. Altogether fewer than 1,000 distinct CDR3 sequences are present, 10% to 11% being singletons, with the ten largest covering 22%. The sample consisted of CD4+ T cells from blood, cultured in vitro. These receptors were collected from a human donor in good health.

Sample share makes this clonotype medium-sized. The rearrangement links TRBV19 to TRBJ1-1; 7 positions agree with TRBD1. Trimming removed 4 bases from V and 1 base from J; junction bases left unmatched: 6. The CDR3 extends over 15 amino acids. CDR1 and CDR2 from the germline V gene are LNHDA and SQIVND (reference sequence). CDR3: CASSTFRDRNTEAFF. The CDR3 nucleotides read TGTGCCAGTAGTACCTTCCGGGACAGGAACACTGAAGCTTTCTTT.

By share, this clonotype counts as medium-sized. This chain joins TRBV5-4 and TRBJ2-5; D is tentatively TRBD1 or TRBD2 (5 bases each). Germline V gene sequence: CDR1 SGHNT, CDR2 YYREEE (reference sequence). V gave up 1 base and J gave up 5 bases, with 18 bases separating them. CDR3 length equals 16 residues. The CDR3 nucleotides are TGTGCCAGCAGCTTGATTCCAGGGAGAGGTGGTGAGACCCAGTACTTC. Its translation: CASSLIPGRGGETQYF.

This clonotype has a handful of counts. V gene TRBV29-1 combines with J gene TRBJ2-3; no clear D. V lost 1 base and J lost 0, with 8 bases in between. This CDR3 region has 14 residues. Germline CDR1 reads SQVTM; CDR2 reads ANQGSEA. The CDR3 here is CSVEGPISTDTQYF. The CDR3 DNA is TGCAGCGTTGAAGGTCCGATTAGCACAGATACGCAGTATTTT.

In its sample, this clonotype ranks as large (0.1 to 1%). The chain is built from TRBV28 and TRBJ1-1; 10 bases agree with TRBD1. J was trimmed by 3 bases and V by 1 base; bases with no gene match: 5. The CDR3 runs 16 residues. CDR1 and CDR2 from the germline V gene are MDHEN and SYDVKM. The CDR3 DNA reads TGTGCCAGCAGTTTATCTCGTGGGACAGGGGACACTGAAGCTTTCTTT. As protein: CASSLSRGTGDTEAFF.

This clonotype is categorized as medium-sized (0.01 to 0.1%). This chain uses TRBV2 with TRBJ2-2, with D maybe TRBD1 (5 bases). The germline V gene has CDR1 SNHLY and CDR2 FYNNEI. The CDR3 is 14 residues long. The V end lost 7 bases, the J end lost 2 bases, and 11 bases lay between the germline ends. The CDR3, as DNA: TGTGCCAGCAAGGCAGGACATAACACCGGGGAGCTGTTTTTT. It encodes CASKAGHNTGELFF.

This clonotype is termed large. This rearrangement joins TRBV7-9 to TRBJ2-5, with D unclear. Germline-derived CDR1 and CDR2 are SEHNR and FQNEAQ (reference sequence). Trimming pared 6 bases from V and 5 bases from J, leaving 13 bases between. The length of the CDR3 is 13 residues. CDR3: CASSPNSRETQYF. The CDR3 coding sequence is TGTGCCAGCAGTCCCAACTCCCGCGAGACCCAGTACTTC.

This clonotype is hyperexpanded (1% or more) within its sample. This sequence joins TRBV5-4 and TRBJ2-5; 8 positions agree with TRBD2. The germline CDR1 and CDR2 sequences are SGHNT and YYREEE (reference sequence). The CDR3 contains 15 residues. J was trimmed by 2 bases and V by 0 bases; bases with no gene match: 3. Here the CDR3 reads CASSLVLAGQETQYF. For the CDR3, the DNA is TGTGCCAGCAGCTTGGTTCTAGCGGGTCAAGAGACCCAGTACTTC.

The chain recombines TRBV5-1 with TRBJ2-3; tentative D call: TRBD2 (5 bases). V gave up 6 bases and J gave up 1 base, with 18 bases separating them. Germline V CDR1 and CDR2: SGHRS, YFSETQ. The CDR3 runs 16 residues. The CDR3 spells CASTTLGAVGTDTQYF. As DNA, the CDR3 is TGCGCCAGCACCACGCTAGGAGCGGTCGGCACAGATACGCAGTATTTT.

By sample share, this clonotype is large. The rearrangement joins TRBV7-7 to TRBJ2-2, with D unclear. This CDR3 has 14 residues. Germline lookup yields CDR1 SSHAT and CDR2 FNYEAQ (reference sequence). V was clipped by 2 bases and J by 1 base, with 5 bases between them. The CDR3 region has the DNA TGTGCCAGCAGCTTACTGGGGAACACCGGGGAGCTGTTTTTT. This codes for CASSLLGNTGELFF.

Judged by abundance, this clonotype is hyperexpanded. DNA for the CDR3: TGCAGTGCCGTAAACAGGGGCCGGAGGGGAGAGACCCAGTACTTC. Translated: CSAVNRGRRGETQYF. The chain combines TRBV20-1 with TRBJ2-5; weak D call: TRBD1 (7 bases). Trimming cost V 6 bases and J 4 bases, with 21 bases left between them. CDR1 and CDR2 (germline): DFQATT, SNEGSKA (reference sequence). CDR3 size: 15 residues.

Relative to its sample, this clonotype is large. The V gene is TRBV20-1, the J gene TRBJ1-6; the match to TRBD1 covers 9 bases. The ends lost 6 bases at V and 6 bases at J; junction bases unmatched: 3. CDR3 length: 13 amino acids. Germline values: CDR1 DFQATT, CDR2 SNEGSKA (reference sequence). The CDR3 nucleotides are TGCAGTGCAACAGGGGGCGGTAATTCACCCCTCCACTTT. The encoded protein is CSATGGGNSPLHF.

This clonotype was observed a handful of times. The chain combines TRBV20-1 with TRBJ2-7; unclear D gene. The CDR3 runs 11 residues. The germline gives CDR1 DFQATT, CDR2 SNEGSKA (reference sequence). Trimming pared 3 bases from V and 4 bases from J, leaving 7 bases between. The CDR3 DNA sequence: TGCAGTGCTAGCGCGCAGTACGAGCAGTACTTC. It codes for CSASAQYEQYF.

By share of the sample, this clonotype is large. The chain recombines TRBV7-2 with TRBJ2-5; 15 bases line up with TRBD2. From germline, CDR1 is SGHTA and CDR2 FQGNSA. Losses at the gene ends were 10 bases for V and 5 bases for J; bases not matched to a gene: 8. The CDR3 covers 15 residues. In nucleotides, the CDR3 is TGTGCCACCGGACTAGCGGGGGGGCCGTGGGAGACCCAGTACTTC. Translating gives CATGLAGGPWETQYF. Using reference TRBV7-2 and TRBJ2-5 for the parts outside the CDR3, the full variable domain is GAGVSQSPSNKVTEKGKDVELRCDPISGHTALYWYRQSLGQGLEFLIYFQGNSAPDKSGLPSDRFSAERTGGSVSTLTIQRTQQEDSAVYLCATGLAGGPWETQYFGPGTRLLVL.

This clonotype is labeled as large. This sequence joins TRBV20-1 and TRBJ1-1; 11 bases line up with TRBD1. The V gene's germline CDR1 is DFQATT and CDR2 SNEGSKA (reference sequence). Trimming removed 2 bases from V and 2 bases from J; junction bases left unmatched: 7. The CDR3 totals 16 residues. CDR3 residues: CSARLAGQGGNTEAFF. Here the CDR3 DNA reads TGCAGTGCTAGATTGGCGGGACAGGGGGGAAACACTGAAGCTTTCTTT.